This T cell receptor (beta chain) was identified during a study of Ad26.COV2.S vaccination and SARS-CoV-2 variants. Study-level information: Donor participated within the Ad26.COV2.S arm of the COV1001 trial. Recipients of Ad26.COV2.S got it intramuscularly, once or twice 56 days apart.

Some clones are missing from TCRdb's copy, which holds only in-frame ones; the method was immunoSEQ multiplex PCR. Of approximately 480,000 clones listed, around 85% were seen once; the top ten hold around 13%. Treatment defined: about 20 received Ad26.COV2.S at low or high dose, single or two shots; about 5 received placebo; per-sample allocation not given. Following the first vaccine or placebo injection, samples were taken on day 63. With regard to this clone: What it recognizes is unknown.

The germline CDR1 and CDR2 sequences are SGDLS and YYNGEE. V was pared by 0 bases and J by 8 bases, with 11 bases between. CDR3 length: 13 amino acids. Study-level points and caveats: Greater spike-specific TCR breadth was seen in vaccine recipients than in placebo recipients. Breadth and depth estimates from TCRs may understate total T cell responses.

The rearrangement uses TRBV9 and TRBJ1-2; D not certain. This TCR derives from a person aged 18-65 years who received the Ad26.COV2.S COVID-19 vaccine or a placebo. The input for sequencing was peripheral blood, taken in a trial of Ad26.COV2.S vaccine versus placebo. CDR3 bases: TGTGCCAGCAGCGTAGTTGATAACTGGGGCTACACCTTC. Its protein is CASSVVDNWGYTF.